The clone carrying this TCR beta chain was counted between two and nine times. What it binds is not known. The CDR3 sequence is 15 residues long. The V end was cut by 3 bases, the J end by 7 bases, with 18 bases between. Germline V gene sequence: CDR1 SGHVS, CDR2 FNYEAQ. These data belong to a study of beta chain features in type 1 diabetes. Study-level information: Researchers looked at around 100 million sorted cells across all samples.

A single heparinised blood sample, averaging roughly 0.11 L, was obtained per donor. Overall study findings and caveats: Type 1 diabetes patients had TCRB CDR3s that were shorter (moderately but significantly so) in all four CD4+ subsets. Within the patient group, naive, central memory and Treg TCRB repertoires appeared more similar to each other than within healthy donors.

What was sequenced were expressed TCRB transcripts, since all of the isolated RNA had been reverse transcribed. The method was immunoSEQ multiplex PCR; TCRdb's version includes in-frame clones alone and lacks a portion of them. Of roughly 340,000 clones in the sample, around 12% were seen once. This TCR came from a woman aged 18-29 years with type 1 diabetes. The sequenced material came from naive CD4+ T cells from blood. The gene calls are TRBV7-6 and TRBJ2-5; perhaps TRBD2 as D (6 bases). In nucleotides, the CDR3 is TGTGCCAGCAGCTTTGCAGGGCGACTAGATGGGACCCAGTACTTC. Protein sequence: CASSFAGRLDGTQYF.